These 11 T cell receptor beta chains came from one sample sequenced in a study of cytomegalovirus exposure and HLA in healthy donors. The data were produced by immunoSEQ multiplex PCR, yet TCRdb's version contains in-frame clones alone and is incomplete. The table lists roughly 260,000 clones, 90% of them singletons. The sequenced material came from PBMCs. The receptor source for this set is a woman aged 18-29 years in good health and CMV-seronegative.

This clone appeared a single time. The chain joins TRBV5-1 to TRBJ2-5; tentative D call: TRBD1 (5 bases). V was pared by 5 bases and J by 1 base, with 9 bases between. This CDR3 comprises 13 residues. Per the germline V gene, CDR1 is SGHRS and CDR2 is YFSETQ. The CDR3 DNA sequence: TGCGCCAGCAGTCCAGGGTCCCAAGAGACCCAGTACTTC. This encodes CASSPGSQETQYF.

This chain joins TRBV18 and TRBJ2-3; the D gene is possibly TRBD1 (6 bases). The CDR3 runs to 18 residues. Germline V CDR1 and CDR2: KGHSH, LQKENI. The V end was cut by 3 bases, the J end by 2 bases, with 21 bases between. CDR3 protein: CASSPQDRMVLNTDTQYF. CDR3 coding DNA: TGTGCCAGCTCACCCCAGGACAGAATGGTGTTAAACACAGATACGCAGTATTTT.

V is TRBV6-6 and J is TRBJ1-1; 7 bases line up with TRBD1. The germline V gene has CDR1 MNHNY and CDR2 SVGAGI (reference sequence). The junction had 3 bases not matched to a gene; V was cut back by 2 bases and J by 3 bases. CDR3 size: 14 residues. CDR3: CASSYGDRDTEAFF. The CDR3, as DNA: TGTGCCAGCAGTTACGGGGACAGAGACACTGAAGCTTTCTTT.

The table lists this clone with a few counts. The rearrangement links TRBV6-5 to TRBJ2-7; the D is unclear. V gave up 5 bases and J gave up 6 bases, with 14 bases separating them. From germline, CDR1 is MNHEY and CDR2 SVGAGI. The CDR3 spans 13 residues. CDR3 sequence reads: CASSQLQRGEQYF. As DNA, the CDR3 is TGTGCCAGCAGTCAACTCCAACGAGGCGAGCAGTACTTC.

The chain combines TRBV27 with TRBJ2-2; 10 bases align to TRBD1. The CDR3 is made up of 16 amino acids. With 2 bases clipped from V and 4 bases from J, the junction kept 4 bases outside the gene matches. Germline V gene data show CDR1 as MNHEY and CDR2 as SMNVEV (reference sequence). This CDR3 reads CASSLTTGGTTGELFF. The CDR3 DNA is TGTGCCAGCAGTTTAACGACAGGGGGCACCACCGGGGAGCTGTTTTTT.

The table lists this clone with a few counts. The V and J genes are TRBV7-9 and TRBJ1-2, with D maybe TRBD1 (5 bases). CDR1 SEHNR and CDR2 FQNEAQ come from the germline V gene (reference sequence). Trimming shortened V by 1 base and J by 6 bases, and 9 bases separated the two germline ends. This CDR3 region has 13 residues. The CDR3: CASSLDARDGYTF. The DNA for the CDR3 is TGTGCCAGCAGCTTAGATGCCAGGGATGGCTACACCTTC.

This clone was seen just once. This chain links TRBV7-2 with TRBJ2-3; D ambiguous. Germline loops: CDR1 SGHTA, CDR2 FQGNSA. CDR3 length equals 14 residues. The ends were cut back, 6 bases at V and 3 bases at J, with 13 bases in the middle. The CDR3 region is CASSQLVRTDTQYF. The DNA for the CDR3 is TGTGCCAGCAGTCAGTTGGTCAGGACAGATACGCAGTATTTT. The variable domain in full, completed from reference TRBV7-2 and TRBJ2-3, reads GAGVSQSPSNKVTEKGKDVELRCDPISGHTALYWYRQSLGQGLEFLIYFQGNSAPDKSGLPSDRFSAERTGGSVSTLTIQRTQQEDSAVYLCASSQLVRTDTQYFGPGTRLTVL.

The chain recombines TRBV19 with TRBJ1-1, with D hard to call. The CDR3 spans 15 residues. The V gene lost 4 bases and the J gene lost 3 bases, with 15 bases spanning the gap. Germline V gives CDR1 LNHDA, CDR2 SQIVND (reference sequence). DNA of the CDR3: TGTGCCAGTAGTAGTATTTGGGGAGTGGACACTGAAGCTTTCTTT. It translates to CASSSIWGVDTEAFF.

The rearrangement uses TRBV7-9 and TRBJ2-2; the match to TRBD2 covers 7 bases. The CDR3 runs to 17 residues. Per germline, CDR1 SEHNR and CDR2 FQNEAQ (reference sequence). With 5 bases clipped from V and 5 bases from J, the junction kept 14 bases outside the gene matches. The CDR3 loop reads CASSPPSSGWNTGELFF. CDR3 DNA sequence: TGTGCCAGCAGCCCACCCTCTAGCGGATGGAATACCGGGGAGCTGTTTTTT.

This chain uses TRBV7-9 with TRBJ2-1; 13 positions match TRBD2. The CDR3 is 16 residues long. The germline gives CDR1 SEHNR, CDR2 FQNEAQ (reference sequence). V trimming: 4 bases; J trimming: 4 bases; junction bases outside the gene matches: 4. The CDR3: CASSSGLAGAYNEQFF. The CDR3 region has the DNA TGTGCCAGCAGCTCTGGACTAGCGGGGGCATACAATGAGCAGTTCTTC.

V usage is TRBV29-1 and J usage is TRBJ2-5; weak D call: TRBD1 (7 bases). Trimming took 6 bases from V and 5 from J, leaving 13 bases between them. Germline V gene lookup returns CDR1 SQVTM and CDR2 ANQGSEA. This CDR3 is 12 amino acids long. The CDR3 DNA follows: TGCAGCGTCTCAGGGGGGCGGGAGACCCAGTACTTC. Protein sequence: CSVSGGRETQYF.